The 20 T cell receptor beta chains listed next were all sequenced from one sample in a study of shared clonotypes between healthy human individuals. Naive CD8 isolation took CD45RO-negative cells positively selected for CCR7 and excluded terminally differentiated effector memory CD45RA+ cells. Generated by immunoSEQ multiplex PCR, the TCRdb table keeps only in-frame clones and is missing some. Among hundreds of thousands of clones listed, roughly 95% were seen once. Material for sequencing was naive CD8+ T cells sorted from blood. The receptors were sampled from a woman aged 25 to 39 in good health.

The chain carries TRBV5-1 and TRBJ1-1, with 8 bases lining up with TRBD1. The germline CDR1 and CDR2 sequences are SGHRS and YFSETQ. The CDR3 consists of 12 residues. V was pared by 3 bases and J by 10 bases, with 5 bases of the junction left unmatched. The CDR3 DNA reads TGCGCCAGCAGCTATGACAGGGGAGGAGCTTTCTTT. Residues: CASSYDRGGAFF.

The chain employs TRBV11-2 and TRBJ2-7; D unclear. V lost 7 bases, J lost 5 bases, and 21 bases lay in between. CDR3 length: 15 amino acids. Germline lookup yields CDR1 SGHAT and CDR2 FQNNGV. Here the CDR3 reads CASTQWYGKAHEQYF. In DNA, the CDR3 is TGTGCCAGCACCCAATGGTACGGAAAGGCCCACGAGCAGTACTTC.

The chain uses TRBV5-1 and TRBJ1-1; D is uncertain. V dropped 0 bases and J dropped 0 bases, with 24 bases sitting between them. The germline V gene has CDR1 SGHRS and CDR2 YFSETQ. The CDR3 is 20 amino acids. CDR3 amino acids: CASSLVNRPNSATMNTEAFF. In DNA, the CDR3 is TGCGCCAGCAGCTTGGTCAACCGGCCCAACAGCGCTACCATGAACACTGAAGCTTTCTTT.

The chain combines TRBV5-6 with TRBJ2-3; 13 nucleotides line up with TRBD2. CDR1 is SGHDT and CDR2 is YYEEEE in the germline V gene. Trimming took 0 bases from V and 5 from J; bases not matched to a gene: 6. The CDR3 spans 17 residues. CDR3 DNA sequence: TGTGCCAGCAGCTTGGTAGGACTAGCGGGAGTAGGAGATACGCAGTATTTT. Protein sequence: CASSLVGLAGVGDTQYF.

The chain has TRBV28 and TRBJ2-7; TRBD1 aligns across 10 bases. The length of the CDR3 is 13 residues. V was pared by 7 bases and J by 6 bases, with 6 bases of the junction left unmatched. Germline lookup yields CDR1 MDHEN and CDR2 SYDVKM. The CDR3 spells CASTGQGEGEQYF. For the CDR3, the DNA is TGTGCCAGCACCGGACAGGGGGAGGGCGAGCAGTACTTC.

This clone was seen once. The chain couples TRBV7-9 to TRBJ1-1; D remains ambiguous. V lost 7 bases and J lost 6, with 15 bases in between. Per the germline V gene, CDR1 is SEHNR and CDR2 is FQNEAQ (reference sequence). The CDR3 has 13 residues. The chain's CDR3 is CASTPSGRAEAFF. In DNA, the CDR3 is TGTGCCAGCACCCCCTCCGGGAGAGCTGAAGCTTTCTTT.

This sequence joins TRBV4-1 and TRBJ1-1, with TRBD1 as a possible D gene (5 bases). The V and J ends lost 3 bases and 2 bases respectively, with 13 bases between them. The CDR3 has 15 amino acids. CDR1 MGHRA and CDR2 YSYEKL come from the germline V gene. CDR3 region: CASSQRRGDNTEAFF. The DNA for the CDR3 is TGCGCCAGCAGCCAGCGCCGGGGGGATAACACTGAAGCTTTCTTT.

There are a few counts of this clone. CDR3 region: CASSQLRGLYEQYF. CDR3 nucleotide sequence: TGCGCCAGCAGCCAACTGAGGGGACTATACGAGCAGTACTTC. J is TRBJ2-7 and V is TRBV4-1; 7 bases fit TRBD2. This CDR3 has 14 residues. The V and J ends lost 2 bases and 4 bases, in that order; junction bases with no gene match: 5. Looked up from germline, CDR1 is MGHRA and CDR2 is YSYEKL.

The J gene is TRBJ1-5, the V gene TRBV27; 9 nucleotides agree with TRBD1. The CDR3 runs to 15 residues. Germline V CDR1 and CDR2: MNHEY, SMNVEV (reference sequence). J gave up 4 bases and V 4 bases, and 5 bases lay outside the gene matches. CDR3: CASSSWDRVNQPQHF. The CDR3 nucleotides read TGTGCCAGCAGTTCGTGGGACAGGGTGAATCAGCCCCAGCATTTT.

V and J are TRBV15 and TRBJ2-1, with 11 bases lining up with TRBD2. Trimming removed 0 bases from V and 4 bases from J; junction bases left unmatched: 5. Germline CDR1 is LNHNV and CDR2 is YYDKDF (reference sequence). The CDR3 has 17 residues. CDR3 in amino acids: CATSRDFRLAGYNEQFF. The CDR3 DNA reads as TGTGCCACCAGCAGAGATTTCCGACTAGCGGGATACAATGAGCAGTTCTTC.

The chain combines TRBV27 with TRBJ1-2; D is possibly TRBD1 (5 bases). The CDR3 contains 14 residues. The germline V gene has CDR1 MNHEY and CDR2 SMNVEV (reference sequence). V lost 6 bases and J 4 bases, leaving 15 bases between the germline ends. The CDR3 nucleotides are TGTGCCAGCAGAGACAGTCTCTGGGGCTATGGCTACACCTTC. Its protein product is CASRDSLWGYGYTF.

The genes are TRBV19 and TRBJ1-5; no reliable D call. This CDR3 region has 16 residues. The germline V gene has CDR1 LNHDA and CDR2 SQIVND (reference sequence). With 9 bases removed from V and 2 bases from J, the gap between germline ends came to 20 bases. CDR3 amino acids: CASKWAEYDRNQPQHF. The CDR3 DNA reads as TGTGCCAGCAAATGGGCGGAGTATGATCGCAATCAGCCCCAGCATTTT.

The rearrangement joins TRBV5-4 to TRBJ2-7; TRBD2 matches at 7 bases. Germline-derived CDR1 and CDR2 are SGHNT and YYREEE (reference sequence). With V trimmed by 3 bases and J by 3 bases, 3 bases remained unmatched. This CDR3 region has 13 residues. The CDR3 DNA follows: TGTGCCAGCAGCTCTTGGACTAGCTACGAGCAGTACTTC. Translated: CASSSWTSYEQYF.

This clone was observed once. Here the CDR3 reads CASRLVPSRLRNQPQHF. In DNA, the CDR3 is TGTGCAAGTCGCTTAGTTCCGTCCAGGCTCCGCAATCAGCCCCAGCATTTT. V usage is TRBV12-2 and J usage is TRBJ1-5; whether TRBD1, the table's D call, matches the DNA was not checked. TRBV12-2 is reported as a pseudogene. The CDR3 totals 17 residues.

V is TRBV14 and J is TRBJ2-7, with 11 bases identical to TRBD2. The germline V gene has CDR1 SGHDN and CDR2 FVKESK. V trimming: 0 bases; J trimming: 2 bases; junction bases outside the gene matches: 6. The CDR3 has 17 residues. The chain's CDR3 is CASSQEISSGRTYEQYF. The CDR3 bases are TGTGCCAGCAGCCAAGAAATATCTAGCGGGAGGACCTACGAGCAGTACTTC.

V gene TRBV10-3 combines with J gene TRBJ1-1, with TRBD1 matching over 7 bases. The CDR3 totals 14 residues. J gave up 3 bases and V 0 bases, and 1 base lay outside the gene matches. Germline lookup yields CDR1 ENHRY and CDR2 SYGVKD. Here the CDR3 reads CAISESQGDTEAFF. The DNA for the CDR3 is TGTGCCATCAGTGAGTCCCAGGGGGACACTGAAGCTTTCTTT.

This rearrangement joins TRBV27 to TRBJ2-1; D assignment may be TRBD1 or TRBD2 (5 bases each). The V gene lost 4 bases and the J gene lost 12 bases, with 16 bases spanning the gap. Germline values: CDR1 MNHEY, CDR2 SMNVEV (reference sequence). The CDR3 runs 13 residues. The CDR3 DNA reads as TGTGCCAGCAGTTCGGGACCGAGCAGGAGGCAGTTCTTC. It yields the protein CASSSGPSRRQFF.

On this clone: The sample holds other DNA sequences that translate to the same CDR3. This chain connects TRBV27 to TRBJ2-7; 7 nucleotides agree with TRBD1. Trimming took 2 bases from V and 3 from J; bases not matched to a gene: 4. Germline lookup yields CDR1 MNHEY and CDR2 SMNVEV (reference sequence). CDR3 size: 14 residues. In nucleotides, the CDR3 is TGTGCCAGCAGTTTAAAGGGACAGTACTACGAGCAGTACTTC. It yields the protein CASSLKGQYYEQYF.

In DNA form, the CDR3 reads TGCAGCGCTCAACTAGCGGACTCCTACAATGAGCAGTTCTTC. This translates into CSAQLADSYNEQFF. V usage is TRBV29-1 and J usage is TRBJ2-1, with 8 bases fitting TRBD2. In germline, CDR1 is SQVTM, CDR2 ANQGSEA. CDR3 length equals 14 residues. J lost 0 bases, V lost 7 bases, and 5 bases had no gene match.

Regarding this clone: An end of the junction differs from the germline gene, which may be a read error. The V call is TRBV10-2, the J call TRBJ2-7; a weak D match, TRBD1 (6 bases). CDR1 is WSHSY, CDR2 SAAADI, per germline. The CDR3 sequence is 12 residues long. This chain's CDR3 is CASRDRYYEQYF. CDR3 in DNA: TGCGCCAGCCGTGACAGGTACTACGAGCAGTACTTC.